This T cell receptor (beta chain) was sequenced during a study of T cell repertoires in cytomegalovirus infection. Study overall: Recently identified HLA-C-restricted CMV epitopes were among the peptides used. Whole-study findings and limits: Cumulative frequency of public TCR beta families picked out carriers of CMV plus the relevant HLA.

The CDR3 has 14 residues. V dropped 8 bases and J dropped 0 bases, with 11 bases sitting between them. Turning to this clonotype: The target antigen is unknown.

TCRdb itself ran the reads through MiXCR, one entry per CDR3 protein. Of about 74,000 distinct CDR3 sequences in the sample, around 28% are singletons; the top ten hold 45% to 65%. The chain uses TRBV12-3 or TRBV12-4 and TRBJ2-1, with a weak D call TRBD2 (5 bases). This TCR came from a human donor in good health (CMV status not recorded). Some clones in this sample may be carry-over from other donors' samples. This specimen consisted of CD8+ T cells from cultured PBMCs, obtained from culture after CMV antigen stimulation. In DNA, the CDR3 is TGTGCCAGCGAGGGAGTTAGCTCCTACAATGAGCAGTTCTTC. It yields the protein CASEGVSSYNEQFF.